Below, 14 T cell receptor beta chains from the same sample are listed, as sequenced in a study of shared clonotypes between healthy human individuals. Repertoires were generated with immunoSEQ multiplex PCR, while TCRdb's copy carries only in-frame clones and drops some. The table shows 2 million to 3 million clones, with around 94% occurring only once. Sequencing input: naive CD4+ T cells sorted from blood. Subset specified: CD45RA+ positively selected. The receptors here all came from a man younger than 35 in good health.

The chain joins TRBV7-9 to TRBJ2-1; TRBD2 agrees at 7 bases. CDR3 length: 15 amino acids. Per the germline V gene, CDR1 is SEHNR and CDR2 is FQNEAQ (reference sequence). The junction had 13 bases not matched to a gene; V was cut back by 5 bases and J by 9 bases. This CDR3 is CASSPLLAVQTEQFF. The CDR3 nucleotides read TGTGCCAGCAGCCCTCTTCTAGCGGTCCAGACTGAGCAGTTCTTC.

CDR3 coding DNA: TGTGCCAGCAGTCGAACCGGGACAGGAATACAGACCCAGTACTTC. Protein sequence: CASSRTGTGIQTQYF. The rearrangement links TRBV6-5 to TRBJ2-5, with TRBD1 matching over 8 bases. This CDR3 has 15 residues. With 5 bases clipped from V and 6 bases from J, the junction kept 11 bases outside the gene matches. Germline V gene sequence: CDR1 MNHEY, CDR2 SVGAGI.

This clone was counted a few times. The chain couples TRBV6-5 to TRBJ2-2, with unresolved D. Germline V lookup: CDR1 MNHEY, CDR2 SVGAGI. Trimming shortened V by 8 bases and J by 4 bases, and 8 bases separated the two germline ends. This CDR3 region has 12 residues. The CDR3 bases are TGTGCCAGCTCAGGCGGCACCGGGGAGCTGTTTTTT. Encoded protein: CASSGGTGELFF.

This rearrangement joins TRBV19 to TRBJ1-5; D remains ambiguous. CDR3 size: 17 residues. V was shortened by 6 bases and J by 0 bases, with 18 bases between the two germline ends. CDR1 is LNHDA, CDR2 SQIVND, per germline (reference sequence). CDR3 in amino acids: CASRGWAGTYSNQPQHF. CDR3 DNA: TGTGCCAGTAGAGGGTGGGCAGGCACTTATAGCAATCAGCCCCAGCATTTT. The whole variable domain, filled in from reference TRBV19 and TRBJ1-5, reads DGGITQSPKYLFRKEGQNVTLSCEQNLNHDAMYWYRQDPGQGLRLIYYSQIVNDFQKGDIAEGYSVSREKKESFPLTVTSAQKNPTAFYLCASRGWAGTYSNQPQHFGDGTRLSIL.

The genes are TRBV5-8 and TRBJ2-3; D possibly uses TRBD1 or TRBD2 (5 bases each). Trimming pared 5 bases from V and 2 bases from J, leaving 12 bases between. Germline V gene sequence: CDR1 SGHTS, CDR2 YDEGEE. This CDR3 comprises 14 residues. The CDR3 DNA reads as TGTGCCAGCAGAAGGGTTGGGACCACAGATACGCAGTATTTT. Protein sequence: CASRRVGTTDTQYF.

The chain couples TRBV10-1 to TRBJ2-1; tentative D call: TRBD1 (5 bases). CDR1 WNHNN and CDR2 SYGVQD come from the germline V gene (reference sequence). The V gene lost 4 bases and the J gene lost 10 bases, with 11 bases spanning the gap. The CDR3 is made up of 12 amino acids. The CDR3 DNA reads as TGCGCCAGCAGTGCGTATGGGGCCGAGCAGTTCTTC. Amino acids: CASSAYGAEQFF.

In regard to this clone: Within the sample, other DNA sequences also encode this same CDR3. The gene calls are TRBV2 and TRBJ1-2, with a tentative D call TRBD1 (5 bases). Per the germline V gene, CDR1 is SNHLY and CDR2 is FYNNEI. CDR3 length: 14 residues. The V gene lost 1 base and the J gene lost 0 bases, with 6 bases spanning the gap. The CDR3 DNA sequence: TGTGCCAGCAGTGAAGGCAGGGCTAACTATGGCTACACCTTC. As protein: CASSEGRANYGYTF.

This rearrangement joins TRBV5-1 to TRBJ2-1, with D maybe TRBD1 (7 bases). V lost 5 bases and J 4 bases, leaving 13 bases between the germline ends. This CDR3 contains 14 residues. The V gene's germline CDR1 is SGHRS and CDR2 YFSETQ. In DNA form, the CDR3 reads TGCGCCAGCAGGGAGGGACAGCAATACAATGAGCAGTTCTTC. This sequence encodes CASREGQQYNEQFF.

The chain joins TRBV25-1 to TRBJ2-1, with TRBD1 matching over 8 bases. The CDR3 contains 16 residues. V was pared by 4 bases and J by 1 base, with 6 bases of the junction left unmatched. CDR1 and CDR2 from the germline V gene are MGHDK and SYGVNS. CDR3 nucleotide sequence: TGTGCCAGCAGTGGGACAGGGCCAGAGTCCTACAATGAGCAGTTCTTC. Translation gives CASSGTGPESYNEQFF.

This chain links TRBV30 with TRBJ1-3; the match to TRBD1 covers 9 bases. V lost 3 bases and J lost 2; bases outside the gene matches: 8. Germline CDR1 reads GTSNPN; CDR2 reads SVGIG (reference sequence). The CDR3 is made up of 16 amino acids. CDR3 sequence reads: CAWRGQGSSTGNTIYF. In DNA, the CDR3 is TGTGCCTGGAGAGGACAGGGGAGCAGCACTGGAAACACCATATATTTT.

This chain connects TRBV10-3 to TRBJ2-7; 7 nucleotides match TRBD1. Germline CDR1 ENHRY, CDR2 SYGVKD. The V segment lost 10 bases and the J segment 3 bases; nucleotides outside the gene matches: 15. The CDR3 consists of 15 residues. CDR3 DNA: TGTGCCACGCGCCAGTCCACAGGGGAAGTCTACGAGCAGTACTTC. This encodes CATRQSTGEVYEQYF.

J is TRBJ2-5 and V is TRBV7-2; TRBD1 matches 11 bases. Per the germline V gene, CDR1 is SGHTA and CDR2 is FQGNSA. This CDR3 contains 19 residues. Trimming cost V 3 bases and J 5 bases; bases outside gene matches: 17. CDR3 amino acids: CASSFVHGTGGTLRETQYF. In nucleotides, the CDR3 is TGTGCCAGCAGCTTCGTTCACGGGACAGGGGGTACTCTTCGGGAGACCCAGTACTTC.

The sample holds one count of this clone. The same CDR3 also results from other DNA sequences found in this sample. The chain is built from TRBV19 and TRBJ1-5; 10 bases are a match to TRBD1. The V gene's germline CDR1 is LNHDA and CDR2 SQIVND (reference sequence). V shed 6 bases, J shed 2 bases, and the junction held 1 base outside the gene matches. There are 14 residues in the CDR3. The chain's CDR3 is CASSGTGGNQPQHF. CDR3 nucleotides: TGTGCCAGTAGCGGGACAGGGGGCAATCAGCCCCAGCATTTT.

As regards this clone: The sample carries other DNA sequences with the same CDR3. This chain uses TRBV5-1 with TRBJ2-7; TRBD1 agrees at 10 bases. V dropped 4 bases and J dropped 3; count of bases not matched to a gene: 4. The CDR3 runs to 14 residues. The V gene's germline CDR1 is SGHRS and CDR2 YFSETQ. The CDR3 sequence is CASSPRDRGYEQYF. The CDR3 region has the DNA TGCGCCAGCAGCCCCCGGGACAGGGGCTACGAGCAGTACTTC.